This T cell receptor (beta chain) was sequenced in a study of shared clonotypes between healthy human individuals. In the study overall: Each donor's CD8 memory used one plate, CD8 naive two, each CD4 subset three. General observations from the study: Non-shared clonotypes had lower generation probabilities than clonotypes shared by all four sorted-subset donors. In general, naive subsets displayed greater estimated richness than memory subsets did.

The assay was immunoSEQ multiplex PCR, and TCRdb's table has in-frame clones only and misses some. Of approximately 2.5 million clones listed, around 90% are singletons. Germline assignment: CDR1 GTSNPN and CDR2 SVGIG (reference sequence). The ends were cut back, 0 bases at V and 8 bases at J, with 16 bases in the middle. CDR3 length: 15 residues. Concerning this clone itself: Antigen: not known.

This chain uses TRBV30 with TRBJ1-4, with D possibly matching TRBD1 (5 bases). The clonotype comes from a man younger than 35 in good health. The sample consisted of naive CD4+ T cells sorted from blood. Noted subset: CD45RA+ positively selected. CDR3 nucleotides: TGTGCCTGGAGTGTCCGGAAAGGGGTAGCAGAAAAACTGTTTTTT. Protein sequence: CAWSVRKGVAEKLFF.